This T cell receptor beta chain was obtained from a study of blood T cell repertoires in COVID-19. This clone was seen a handful of times. Germline CDR1 reads MNHEY; CDR2 reads SMNVEV (reference sequence). The CDR3 covers 13 residues. Trimming removed 3 bases at V and 6 bases at J, with 9 bases between. Some clones are missing from TCRdb's copy, which holds only in-frame ones; the method was immunoSEQ multiplex PCR. This sample has over 200,000 clones, with roughly 88% found just once. Enrollees, roughly 18 to 90 years old, lived in approximately 25 US areas. Categorization into cohorts depended on clinical history that participants reported. Contact with a PCR-confirmed or clinician-diagnosed COVID-19 case occurred within 2 weeks of entry.

This receptor was taken from a woman aged 30 to 39 who had been exposed to COVID-19. The sequenced material came from PBMCs or T cells enriched from blood (not recorded which). The chain joins TRBV27 to TRBJ1-5; D remains ambiguous. The CDR3 region is CASSFGLGQPQHF. The CDR3 DNA reads TGTGCCAGCAGTTTTGGACTGGGTCAGCCCCAGCATTTT.